This T cell receptor (beta chain) originates from a study of graft-versus-host responses after intestinal transplantation. Study summary: The recipients all started with anti-thymocyte globulin induction and then took tacrolimus and steroids for 2 to 3 years.

Germline-derived CDR1 and CDR2 are SGHDT and YYEEEE. CDR3 length: 13 residues. V lost 4 bases and J lost 4, with 11 bases in between. To note about this clone: The target antigen is unknown.

Assay used: immunoSEQ multiplex PCR; TCRdb lists only in-frame clones, some missing. The sample shows approximately 90,000 clones, over 80% of them seen only once. Study conclusions and caveats: Levels of circulating GvH clones at their peak were associated with early post-transplant HvG declines.

The chain recombines TRBV5-6 with TRBJ2-5; weak D call: TRBD1 (6 bases). The source material was unstimulated CD8+ T cells sorted from spleen or lymph node cells, sampled before intestinal transplant. This receptor was taken from a human donor who received an intestinal transplant. The CDR3, as DNA: TGTGCCAGCAGCACGGACAGCGGAGAGACCCAGTACTTC. Translated, it gives CASSTDSGETQYF.